The sequence of this T cell receptor beta chain was determined in a study of blood T cell repertoires in COVID-19. Original data processing: Researchers report that nucleated cell counts were estimated from reference gene primer amplification. The table came from immunoSEQ multiplex PCR; TCRdb's copy has only in-frame clones and leaves some out. That table supplies the V and J calls and clone size; D and trimming were determined from the DNA. The sample has fewer than 85,000 clones; about 83% are singletons. Recruited during active infection, patients (from Seattle) were subsequently followed longitudinally. CDR1 and CDR2 from the germline V gene are SGHDT and YYEEEE. V was clipped by 4 bases and J by 5 bases, with 13 bases between them. The CDR3 loop spans 14 amino acids.

The gene calls are TRBV5-6 and TRBJ1-5; possible D gene TRBD1, 6 bases. Sequencing used peripheral blood. This receptor was obtained from a man aged 25 to 40 with COVID-19, enrolled during active disease. For the CDR3, the DNA is TGTGCCAGCAGCCTAGGAGGGGGGGATCAGCCCCAGCATTTT. This translates into CASSLGGGDQPQHF. The full variable domain, rest sourced from reference TRBV5-6 and TRBJ1-5, is DAGVTQSPTHLIKTRGQQVTLRCSPKSGHDTVSWYQQALGQGPQFIFQYYEEEERQRGNFPDRFSGHQFPNYSSELNVNALLLGDSALYLCASSLGGGDQPQHFGDGTRLSIL.